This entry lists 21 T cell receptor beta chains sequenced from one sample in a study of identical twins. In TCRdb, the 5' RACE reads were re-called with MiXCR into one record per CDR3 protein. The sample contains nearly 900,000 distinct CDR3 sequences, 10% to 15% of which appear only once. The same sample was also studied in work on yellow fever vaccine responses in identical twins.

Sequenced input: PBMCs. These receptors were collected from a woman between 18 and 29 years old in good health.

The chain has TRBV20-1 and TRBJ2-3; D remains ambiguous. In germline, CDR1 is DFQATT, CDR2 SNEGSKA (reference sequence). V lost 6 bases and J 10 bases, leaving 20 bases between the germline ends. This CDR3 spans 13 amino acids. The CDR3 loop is CSALLPESGSQYF. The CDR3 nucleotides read TGCAGTGCCCTCCTTCCGGAGTCCGGGTCGCAGTATTTT.

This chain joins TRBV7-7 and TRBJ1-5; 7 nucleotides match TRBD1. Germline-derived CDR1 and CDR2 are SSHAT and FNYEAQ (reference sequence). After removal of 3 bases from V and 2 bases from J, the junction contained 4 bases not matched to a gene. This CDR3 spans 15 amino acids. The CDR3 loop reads CASSFDRVCNQPQHF. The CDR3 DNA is TGTGCCAGCAGCTTTGACAGGGTTTGCAATCAGCCCCAGCATTTT.

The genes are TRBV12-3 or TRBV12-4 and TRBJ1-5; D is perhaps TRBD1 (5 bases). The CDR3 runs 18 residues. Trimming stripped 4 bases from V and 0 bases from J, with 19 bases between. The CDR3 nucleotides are TGTGCCAGCAGTTGGGGGTTCCTAGACAGATCTAGCAATCAGCCCCAGCATTTT. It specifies CASSWGFLDRSSNQPQHF.

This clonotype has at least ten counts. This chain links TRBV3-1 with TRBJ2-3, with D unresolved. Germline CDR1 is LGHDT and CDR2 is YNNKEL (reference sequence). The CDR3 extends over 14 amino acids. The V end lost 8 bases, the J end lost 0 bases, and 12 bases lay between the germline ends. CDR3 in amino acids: CASSWTASTDTQYF. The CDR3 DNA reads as TGTGCCAGCTCATGGACCGCTAGCACAGATACGCAGTATTTT.

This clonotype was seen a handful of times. The CDR3 loop reads CASSPQKSQLNTGELFF. CDR3 bases: TGTGCCAGCAGCCCCCAGAAGAGCCAGCTAAACACCGGGGAGCTGTTTTTT. The chain links TRBV6-1 to TRBJ2-2; no reliable D call. V lost 6 bases and J lost 2, with 19 bases in between. This CDR3 comprises 17 residues. Germline V gene sequence: CDR1 MNHNS, CDR2 SASEGT.

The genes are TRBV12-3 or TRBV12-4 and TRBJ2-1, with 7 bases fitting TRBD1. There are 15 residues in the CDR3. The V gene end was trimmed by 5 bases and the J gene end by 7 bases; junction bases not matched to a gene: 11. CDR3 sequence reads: CASSPDRDGRNEQFF. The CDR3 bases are TGTGCCAGCAGTCCCGACAGGGATGGGAGAAATGAGCAGTTCTTC.

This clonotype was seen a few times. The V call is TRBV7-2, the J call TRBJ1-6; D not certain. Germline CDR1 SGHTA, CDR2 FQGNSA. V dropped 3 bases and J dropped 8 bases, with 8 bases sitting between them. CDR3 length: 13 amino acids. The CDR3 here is CASSFGRDSPLHF. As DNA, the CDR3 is TGTGCCAGCAGCTTTGGACGGGATTCACCCCTCCACTTT.

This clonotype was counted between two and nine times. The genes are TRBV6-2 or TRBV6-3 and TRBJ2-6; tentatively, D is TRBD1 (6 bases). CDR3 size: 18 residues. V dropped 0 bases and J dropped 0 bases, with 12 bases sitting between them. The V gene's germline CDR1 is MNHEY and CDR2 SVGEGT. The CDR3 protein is CASSYSNRDPSGANVLTF. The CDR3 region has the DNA TGTGCCAGCAGTTACTCGAACAGGGATCCCTCTGGGGCCAACGTCCTGACTTTC.

The DNA for the CDR3 is TGTGCCAGCAGTTTATCTGGGAGTGGGGTTCACGAGCAGTACTTC. Its translation is CASSLSGSGVHEQYF. The V call is TRBV28, the J call TRBJ2-7; D perhaps matches TRBD2 (5 bases). The CDR3 spans 15 residues. Germline CDR1 is MDHEN and CDR2 is SYDVKM. V lost 1 base to trimming and J lost 5 bases, with 15 bases between them.

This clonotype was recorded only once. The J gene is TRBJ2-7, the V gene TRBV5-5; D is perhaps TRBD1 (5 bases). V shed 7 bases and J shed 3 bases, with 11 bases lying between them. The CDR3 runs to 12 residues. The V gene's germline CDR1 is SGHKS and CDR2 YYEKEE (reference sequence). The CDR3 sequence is CASGLDNYEQYV. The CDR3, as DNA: TGTGCCAGCGGCCTGGACAACTACGAGCAGTACGTC.

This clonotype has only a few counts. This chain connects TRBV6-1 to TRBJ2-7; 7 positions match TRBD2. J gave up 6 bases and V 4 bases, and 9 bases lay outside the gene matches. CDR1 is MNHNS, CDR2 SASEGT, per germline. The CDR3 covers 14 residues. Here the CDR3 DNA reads TGTGCCAGCAGTGTTGGGGCTAGCGGAGGCGAGCAGTACTTC. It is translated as CASSVGASGGEQYF.

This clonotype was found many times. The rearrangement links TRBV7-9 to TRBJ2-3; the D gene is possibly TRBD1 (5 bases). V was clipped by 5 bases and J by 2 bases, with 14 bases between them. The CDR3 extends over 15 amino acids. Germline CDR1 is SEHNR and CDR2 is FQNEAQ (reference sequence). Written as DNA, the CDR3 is TGTGCCAGCAGCCGACAGTCCTTAAACACAGATACGCAGTATTTT. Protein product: CASSRQSLNTDTQYF.

CDR3 nucleotide sequence: TGTGCCATCAGTGAGCCGTACATGCTAGCGGCAGGGGCAGATACGCAGTATTTT. It yields the protein CAISEPYMLAAGADTQYF. This chain links TRBV10-3 with TRBJ2-3, with a possible D match to TRBD2 (7 bases). This CDR3 is built from 18 residues. The V and J ends lost 2 bases and 4 bases respectively, with 22 bases between them. Germline lookup yields CDR1 ENHRY and CDR2 SYGVKD.

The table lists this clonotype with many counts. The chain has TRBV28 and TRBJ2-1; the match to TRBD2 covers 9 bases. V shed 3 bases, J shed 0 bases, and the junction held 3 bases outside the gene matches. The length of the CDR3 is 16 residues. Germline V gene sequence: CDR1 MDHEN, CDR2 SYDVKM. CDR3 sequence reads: CASSLLAGVSYNEQFF. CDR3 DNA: TGTGCCAGCAGTTTGTTAGCGGGAGTCTCCTACAATGAGCAGTTCTTC. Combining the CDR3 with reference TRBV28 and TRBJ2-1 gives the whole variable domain DVKVTQSSRYLVKRTGEKVFLECVQDMDHENMFWYRQDPGLGLRLIYFSYDVKMKEKGDIPEGYSVSREKKERFSLILESASTNQTSMYLCASSLLAGVSYNEQFFGPGTRLTVL.

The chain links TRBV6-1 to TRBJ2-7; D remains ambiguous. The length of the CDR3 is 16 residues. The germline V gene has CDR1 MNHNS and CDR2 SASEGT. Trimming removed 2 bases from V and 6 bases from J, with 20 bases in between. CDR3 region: CASSERVVSRTSEQYF. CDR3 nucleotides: TGTGCCAGCAGTGAAAGGGTGGTGAGCAGAACCAGCGAGCAGTACTTC.

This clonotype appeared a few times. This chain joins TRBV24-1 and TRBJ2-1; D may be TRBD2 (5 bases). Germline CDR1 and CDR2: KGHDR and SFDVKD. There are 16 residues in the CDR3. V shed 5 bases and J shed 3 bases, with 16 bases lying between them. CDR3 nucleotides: TGTGCCACCAGTGGGTCGGGCGGGTCTGGCTACAATGAGCAGTTCTTC. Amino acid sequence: CATSGSGGSGYNEQFF.

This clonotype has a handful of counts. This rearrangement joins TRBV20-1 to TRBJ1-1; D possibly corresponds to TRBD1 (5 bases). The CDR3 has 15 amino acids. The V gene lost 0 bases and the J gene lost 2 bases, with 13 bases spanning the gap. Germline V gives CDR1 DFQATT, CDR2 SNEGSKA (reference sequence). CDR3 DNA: TGCAGTGCTAGAGATCTCTTGAGGGGAAACACTGAAGCTTTCTTT. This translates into CSARDLLRGNTEAFF.

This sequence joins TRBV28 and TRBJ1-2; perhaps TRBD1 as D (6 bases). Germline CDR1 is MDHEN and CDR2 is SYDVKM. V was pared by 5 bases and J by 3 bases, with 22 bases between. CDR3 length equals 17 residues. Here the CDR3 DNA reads TGTGCCAGCAGTGCGGACAGCGAGAACCTTCAGGACTATGGCTACACCTTC. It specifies CASSADSENLQDYGYTF.

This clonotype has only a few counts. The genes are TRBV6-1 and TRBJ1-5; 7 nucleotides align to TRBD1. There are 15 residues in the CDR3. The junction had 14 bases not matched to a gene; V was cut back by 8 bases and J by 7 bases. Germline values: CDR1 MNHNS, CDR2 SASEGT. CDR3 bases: TGTGCCAGCCGCCTCGGGCAGGGGGTACACCAGCCCCAGCATTTT. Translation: CASRLGQGVHQPQHF.

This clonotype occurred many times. CDR3 sequence: CASSQGNRAQGLGGYTF. The CDR3 DNA is TGCGCCAGCAGCCAAGGCAACAGGGCCCAGGGATTGGGTGGCTACACCTTC. This rearrangement joins TRBV4-1 to TRBJ1-2, with D possibly TRBD1 on 6 matching bases. The CDR3 is made up of 17 amino acids. CDR1 and CDR2 from the germline V gene are MGHRA and YSYEKL. V shed 1 base and J shed 7 bases, with 22 bases lying between them.

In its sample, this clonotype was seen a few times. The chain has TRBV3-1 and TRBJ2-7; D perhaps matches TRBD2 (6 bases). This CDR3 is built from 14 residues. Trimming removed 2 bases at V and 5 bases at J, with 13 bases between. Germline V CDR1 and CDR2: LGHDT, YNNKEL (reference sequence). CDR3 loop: CASSQPGTYHEQYF. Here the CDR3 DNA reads TGTGCCAGCAGCCAACCCGGGACTTACCACGAGCAGTACTTC.